Below are 18 T cell receptor beta chains sequenced from a single sample in a study of OX40 agonist ivuxolimab in advanced cancers. Only in-frame clones appear in the TCRdb table, and some are missing; sequencing was by immunoSEQ multiplex PCR. The sample consists of tens of thousands of clones, approximately 89% of them appearing once. Sample: CD4+ or CD8+ T cells sorted from blood, taken in a trial of the OX40 agonist ivuxolimab. The receptors stem from an adult with an advanced solid tumor such as melanoma, head and neck, liver or kidney cancer.

J is TRBJ2-2 and V is TRBV30, with a tentative D call TRBD1 (8 bases). The V gene's germline CDR1 is GTSNPN and CDR2 SVGIG (reference sequence). Trimming removed 2 bases from V and 4 bases from J, with 17 bases in between. The CDR3 contains 16 residues. CDR3 DNA: TGTGCCTGGAGTTCCAGGACAGGGAGGGGCACCGGGGAGCTGTTTTTT. This codes for CAWSSRTGRGTGELFF.

This clone appeared once. The chain carries TRBV6-1 and TRBJ1-2, with D uncertain. The CDR3 extends over 15 amino acids. From germline, CDR1 is MNHNS and CDR2 SASEGT. The germline V and J ends were trimmed by 1 base and 8 bases, with 17 bases remaining between them. Here the CDR3 reads CASSEVGTFLGGYTF. CDR3 in DNA: TGTGCCAGCAGTGAAGTTGGCACGTTCCTTGGAGGCTACACCTTC.

This clone has only a few counts. The gene calls are TRBV2 and TRBJ2-2; 9 bases match TRBD2. Germline V CDR1 and CDR2: SNHLY, FYNNEI. This CDR3 is 17 amino acids long. The J segment lost 5 bases and the V segment lost 3 bases, leaving 10 bases of the junction unmatched. DNA for the CDR3: TGTGCCAGCAGTGATGCAGCGGGGGGCCCCGGGACCGGGGAGCTGTTTTTT. As protein: CASSDAAGGPGTGELFF.

This chain links TRBV6-6 with TRBJ2-3; 8 bases line up with TRBD1. The ends lost 5 bases at V and 4 bases at J; junction bases unmatched: 11. This CDR3 region has 16 residues. CDR1 and CDR2 (germline): MNHNY, SVGAGI (reference sequence). The CDR3 DNA reads as TGTGCCAGCAGTCCTTCCCGGGACAGGACGTCAGATACGCAGTATTTT. Translating it yields CASSPSRDRTSDTQYF.

The V call is TRBV5-1, the J call TRBJ1-1, with D perhaps matching TRBD1 (5 bases). This CDR3 contains 12 residues. Germline CDR1 SGHRS, CDR2 YFSETQ. V was shortened by 0 bases and J by 5 bases, with 5 bases between the two germline ends. The CDR3 region has the DNA TGCGCCAGCAGCTTGGAGGGGACTGAAGCTTTCTTT. Translation: CASSLEGTEAFF.

V is TRBV11-2 and J is TRBJ2-1; perhaps D is TRBD1 or TRBD2 (6 bases each). V was shortened by 7 bases and J by 8 bases, with 15 bases between the two germline ends. In germline, CDR1 is SGHAT, CDR2 FQNNGV. The CDR3 has 13 amino acids. The CDR3 spells CASKEGGLDEQFF. CDR3 nucleotides: TGTGCCAGCAAAGAGGGGGGCCTGGATGAGCAGTTCTTC.

V usage is TRBV6-1 and J usage is TRBJ2-7, with 8 bases aligning to TRBD1. The CDR3 spans 15 residues. Germline V lookup: CDR1 MNHNS, CDR2 SASEGT. V lost 5 bases and J lost 0; bases outside the gene matches: 6. CDR3 bases: TGTGCCAGCAGTCCCTCCGGGACAGGCTCCTACGAGCAGTACTTC. It codes for CASSPSGTGSYEQYF.

The chain carries TRBV4-1 and TRBJ2-1; D is possibly TRBD1 (6 bases). V lost 0 bases and J 9 bases, leaving 15 bases between the germline ends. Germline CDR1 MGHRA, CDR2 YSYEKL. This CDR3 region has 15 residues. The CDR3 DNA reads TGCGCCAGCAGCCAAGATTGGCAGGGGTTAGTTGAGCAGTTCTTC. Translating gives CASSQDWQGLVEQFF.

In DNA form, the CDR3 reads TGTGCCAGTAGTATCCGTCCCGGGACAGGAACAAAAAACATTCAGTACTTC. Translated: CASSIRPGTGTKNIQYF. This sequence joins TRBV19 and TRBJ2-4, with TRBD1 identical over 8 bases. Germline lookup yields CDR1 LNHDA and CDR2 SQIVND (reference sequence). The CDR3 is 17 residues long. V lost 3 bases to trimming and J lost 4 bases; unmatched junction nucleotides: 11.

This clone came up a few times. The J gene is TRBJ2-7, the V gene TRBV5-4; D call uncertain. Trimming removed 0 bases at V and 7 bases at J, with 8 bases between. CDR1 SGHNT and CDR2 YYREEE come from the germline V gene (reference sequence). The CDR3 length is 12 residues. The DNA for the CDR3 is TGTGCCAGCAGCTTGGAGGACGGGGAGCAGTACTTC. Translating it yields CASSLEDGEQYF. The full variable domain, with the rest looked up from reference TRBV5-4 and TRBJ2-7, is ETGVTQSPTHLIKTRGQQVTLRCSSQSGHNTVSWYQQALGQGPQFIFQYYREEENGRGNFPPRFSGLQFPNYSSELNVNALELDDSALYLCASSLEDGEQYFGPGTRLTVT.

This chain links TRBV5-6 with TRBJ1-5, with a weak D call TRBD1 (5 bases). This CDR3 is built from 15 residues. Germline CDR1 SGHDT, CDR2 YYEEEE. Trimming pared 3 bases from V and 3 bases from J, leaving 13 bases between. CDR3 coding DNA: TGTGCCAGCAGCTCAGGGACGTTACTCAATCAGCCCCAGCATTTT. Translation gives CASSSGTLLNQPQHF.

The gene calls are TRBV6-1 and TRBJ2-5; 13 bases align to TRBD2. Trimming at V came to 4 bases and at J to 7 bases, leaving 12 bases not matched to a gene. The CDR3 runs to 17 residues. Germline V lookup: CDR1 MNHNS, CDR2 SASEGT. As DNA, the CDR3 is TGTGCCAGCAGTGGTTGGACTAGCGGGGGCCCGAGGGGGACCCAGTACTTC. Translating gives CASSGWTSGGPRGTQYF.

The V and J genes are TRBV10-3 and TRBJ1-3; D remains unclear. Germline-derived CDR1 and CDR2 are ENHRY and SYGVKD. The CDR3 has 14 residues. The V end was cut by 5 bases, the J end by 2 bases, with 10 bases between. CDR3 nucleotides: TGTGCCATCAGTCCGCGGGATCCTGGAAACACCATATATTTT. This codes for CAISPRDPGNTIYF.

This chain uses TRBV19 with TRBJ2-2; 7 bases agree with TRBD1. J gave up 6 bases and V 5 bases, and 6 bases lay outside the gene matches. This CDR3 comprises 14 residues. CDR1 is LNHDA, CDR2 SQIVND, per germline (reference sequence). CDR3 DNA sequence: TGTGCCAGTAGTGTAGGGGGCGCGCCCGGGGAGCTGTTTTTT. This gives the protein CASSVGGAPGELFF. Together with reference TRBV19 and TRBJ2-2, the CDR3 gives the full variable domain: DGGITQSPKYLFRKEGQNVTLSCEQNLNHDAMYWYRQDPGQGLRLIYYSQIVNDFQKGDIAEGYSVSREKKESFPLTVTSAQKNPTAFYLCASSVGGAPGELFFGEGSRLTVL.

V gene TRBV5-1 combines with J gene TRBJ1-1; a weak D match, TRBD1 (6 bases). The CDR3 runs to 15 residues. Trimming cost V 3 bases and J 4 bases, with 16 bases left between them. Germline V CDR1 and CDR2: SGHRS, YFSETQ. CDR3: CASSSGAGAITEAFF. The DNA for the CDR3 is TGCGCCAGCAGCTCGGGGGCGGGGGCGATCACTGAAGCTTTCTTT.

This chain links TRBV5-4 with TRBJ2-3, with 7 positions matching TRBD1. Germline lookup yields CDR1 SGHNT and CDR2 YYREEE (reference sequence). The CDR3 covers 15 residues. The V and J ends lost 0 bases and 3 bases, in that order; junction bases with no gene match: 4. The CDR3 reads CASSLGTGATDTQYF. The CDR3 DNA sequence: TGTGCCAGCAGCTTGGGCACAGGGGCGACAGATACGCAGTATTTT.

V and J are TRBV5-3 and TRBJ1-2; 8 nucleotides match TRBD1. TRBV5-3 is labeled an ORF, and its function is uncertain. Unmatched junction bases numbered 12, after V lost 4 bases and J lost 4 bases. The CDR3 has 16 amino acids. The CDR3 DNA is TGTGCCAGAAGCCCTTCCGGACAGGGAAACTCCTATGGCTACACCTTC. The encoded protein is CARSPSGQGNSYGYTF.

This chain links TRBV19 with TRBJ1-1, with TRBD1 matching 8 bases. V shed 6 bases and J 1 base; nucleotides not matched to a gene: 13. CDR3 length: 17 amino acids. Germline V gene data show CDR1 as LNHDA and CDR2 as SQIVND (reference sequence). This CDR3 reads CASRPTGGYQRNTEAFF. The DNA of the CDR3 is TGTGCCAGTAGACCCACAGGGGGATACCAAAGGAACACTGAAGCTTTCTTT.